A single sample gave rise to the 26 T cell receptor beta chains below, sequenced in a study of cytomegalovirus exposure and HLA in healthy donors. The PCR used 60 Vbeta and 13 Jbeta primers. Sequencing used immunoSEQ multiplex PCR; TCRdb keeps in-frame clones, though not all of them. The profile shows around 210,000 clones, roughly 78% of them singletons. Sample: PBMCs. The origin of the receptors is a boy aged 5-17 years in good health and CMV-seronegative.

The chain employs TRBV13 and TRBJ2-3; the match to TRBD1 covers 10 bases. Losses at the gene ends were 5 bases for V and 3 bases for J; bases not matched to a gene: 23. Germline-derived CDR1 and CDR2 are PRHDT and FYEKMQ (reference sequence). The CDR3 has 21 amino acids. CDR3 nucleotide sequence: TGTGCCAGCAGCCCGTCCACCCGGGGGACAGGGGTCCCTAAGGGGACAGATACGCAGTATTTT. It yields the protein CASSPSTRGTGVPKGTDTQYF.

CDR3 region: CASRPRTGSYEQYF. CDR3 nucleotides: TGCGCCAGCAGACCCAGGACAGGGTCCTACGAGCAGTACTTC. The genes are TRBV4-1 and TRBJ2-7; 8 bases map to TRBD1. This CDR3 region has 14 residues. The V segment lost 6 bases and the J segment 1 base; nucleotides outside the gene matches: 5. The V gene's germline CDR1 is MGHRA and CDR2 YSYEKL.

As concerns this clone: The sample holds other DNA sequences that translate to the same CDR3. This chain connects TRBV7-6 to TRBJ2-3, with TRBD2 matching 9 bases. The V gene's germline CDR1 is SGHVS and CDR2 FNYEAQ. The CDR3 spans 18 residues. Trimming at V came to 0 bases and at J to 0 bases, leaving 7 bases not matched to a gene. CDR3 amino acids: CASSLALAGVSSTDTQYF. The DNA of the CDR3 is TGTGCCAGCAGCTTAGCACTAGCGGGCGTCTCTAGCACAGATACGCAGTATTTT.

The chain couples TRBV19 to TRBJ1-2, with TRBD1 matching over 7 bases. From germline, CDR1 is LNHDA and CDR2 SQIVND (reference sequence). The CDR3 is made up of 15 amino acids. V lost 1 base and J lost 3; bases outside the gene matches: 5. This CDR3 is CASSIAQGQYYGYTF. The CDR3 coding sequence is TGTGCCAGTAGTATAGCCCAGGGACAGTACTATGGCTACACCTTC. Full variable domain (outside the CDR3, taken from reference TRBV19 and TRBJ1-2): DGGITQSPKYLFRKEGQNVTLSCEQNLNHDAMYWYRQDPGQGLRLIYYSQIVNDFQKGDIAEGYSVSREKKESFPLTVTSAQKNPTAFYLCASSIAQGQYYGYTFGSGTRLTVV.

This chain connects TRBV29-1 to TRBJ2-7, with 11 bases identical to TRBD2. CDR3 length: 15 amino acids. The V gene end was trimmed by 6 bases and the J gene end by 3 bases; junction bases not matched to a gene: 10. The germline gives CDR1 SQVTM, CDR2 ANQGSEA. The CDR3: CSVRPLAGGFYEQYF. The CDR3 DNA reads TGCAGCGTGCGCCCTCTAGCGGGGGGATTCTACGAGCAGTACTTC.

The chain uses TRBV5-8 and TRBJ1-5; 9 positions agree with TRBD1. Germline lookup yields CDR1 SGHTS and CDR2 YDEGEE. V shed 3 bases and J 7 bases; nucleotides not matched to a gene: 14. The CDR3 sequence is 17 residues long. This chain's CDR3 is CASSYKGDREASQPQHF. Written as DNA, the CDR3 is TGTGCCAGCAGCTACAAAGGGGACAGGGAGGCCTCGCAGCCCCAGCATTTT.

The chain links TRBV6-5 to TRBJ1-3, with a possible D match to TRBD1 (5 bases). The V end lost 4 bases, the J end lost 0 bases, and 13 bases lay between the germline ends. The CDR3 has 16 residues. Germline lookup yields CDR1 MNHEY and CDR2 SVGAGI. CDR3 bases: TGTGCCAGCAGTTCAGAACCAGGGCGCTCTGGAAACACCATATATTTT. This translates into CASSSEPGRSGNTIYF.

This clone was counted only a few times. The chain has TRBV2 and TRBJ1-5; D is uncertain. This CDR3 contains 11 residues. V lost 6 bases, J lost 9 bases, and 9 bases lay in between. In germline, CDR1 is SNHLY, CDR2 FYNNEI. The CDR3 spells CASRDGRPQHF. For the CDR3, the DNA is TGTGCCAGCAGGGATGGGCGGCCCCAGCATTTT.

Note on this clone: The junction shows a germline mismatch at one end, possibly a read error. The chain links TRBV6-5 to TRBJ2-7; D ambiguous. Germline values: CDR1 MNHEY, CDR2 SVGAGI. CDR3 length: 12 residues. CDR3 region: CASTSLFYGQYF. The DNA for the CDR3 is TGTGCCAGCACATCTCTCTTTTACGGGCAGTACTTC.

The V gene is TRBV6-5, the J gene TRBJ2-1; D is possibly TRBD1 (6 bases). The CDR3 is made up of 15 amino acids. Germline CDR1 reads MNHEY; CDR2 reads SVGAGI. The V end was cut by 3 bases, the J end by 9 bases, with 18 bases between. In DNA form, the CDR3 reads TGTGCCAGCAGTTATACGGTTCAGGGGAAAGGTGAGCAGTTCTTC. This codes for CASSYTVQGKGEQFF.

The chain is built from TRBV11-3 and TRBJ2-5; D call uncertain. Per germline, CDR1 SGHNT and CDR2 YENEEA. Between the trimmed V and J ends, which lost 0 bases and 5 bases, there was a span of 7 bases. The CDR3 extends over 13 amino acids. This chain's CDR3 is CASSLDNRETQYF. Written as DNA, the CDR3 is TGTGCCAGCAGCTTAGATAACCGGGAGACCCAGTACTTC.

This sequence joins TRBV11-2 and TRBJ2-7, with unresolved D. This CDR3 contains 12 residues. Per germline, CDR1 SGHAT and CDR2 FQNNGV. Trimming took off 7 bases at V and 5 bases at J, with 12 bases between the two ends. CDR3 in amino acids: CASTYHPHEQYF. CDR3 sequence (DNA): TGTGCCAGCACCTATCACCCCCACGAGCAGTACTTC.

This clone was picked up a small number of times. V and J are TRBV7-8 and TRBJ1-4; 9 bases align to TRBD1. Germline trimming cut 6 bases from V and 1 base from J; bases unmatched to any gene: 3. Germline V gene sequence: CDR1 SGHVS, CDR2 FQNEAQ. CDR3 length equals 15 residues. CDR3 amino acids: CASSRTGVTNEKLFF. The CDR3 DNA reads as TGTGCCAGCAGTCGGACAGGGGTAACTAATGAAAAACTGTTTTTT.

The chain has TRBV6-6 and TRBJ2-5; D uncertain. There are 14 residues in the CDR3. V lost 0 bases and J lost 5, with 10 bases in between. Germline values: CDR1 MNHNY, CDR2 SVGAGI (reference sequence). The CDR3 loop reads CASSYSTRAETQYF. As DNA, the CDR3 is TGTGCCAGCAGTTACTCGACCAGAGCGGAGACCCAGTACTTC.

The rearrangement links TRBV4-1 to TRBJ1-3; possible D gene TRBD1, 6 bases. Trimming took 4 bases from V and 0 from J, leaving 7 bases between them. The length of the CDR3 is 14 residues. Germline CDR1 is MGHRA and CDR2 is YSYEKL. CDR3 sequence reads: CASSPGVSGNTIYF. Here the CDR3 DNA reads TGCGCCAGCAGCCCAGGGGTCTCTGGAAACACCATATATTTT.

CDR3 sequence reads: CASSESGSVDEQYF. In nucleotides, the CDR3 is TGTGCCAGCAGTGAATCCGGGAGCGTGGACGAGCAGTACTTC. The chain carries TRBV6-1 and TRBJ2-7, with TRBD2 as a possible D gene (6 bases). The CDR3 loop spans 14 amino acids. Trimming shortened V by 2 bases and J by 5 bases, and 13 bases separated the two germline ends. CDR1 is MNHNS and CDR2 is SASEGT in the germline V gene.

The chain carries TRBV13 and TRBJ2-3; tentative D call: TRBD2 (6 bases). The germline V gene has CDR1 PRHDT and CDR2 FYEKMQ (reference sequence). Trimming took off 0 bases at V and 4 bases at J, with 8 bases between the two ends. The CDR3 has 14 amino acids. CDR3 sequence (DNA): TGTGCCAGCAGCTTAGGATGGGGGGCAGATACGCAGTATTTT. It translates to CASSLGWGADTQYF.

V is TRBV5-1 and J is TRBJ2-3; D is unclear. Per germline, CDR1 SGHRS and CDR2 YFSETQ. The CDR3 has 12 residues. With 7 bases removed from V and 13 bases from J, the gap between germline ends came to 19 bases. This chain's CDR3 is CASGPISPAEYF. The CDR3 DNA is TGCGCCAGCGGCCCCATTTCCCCCGCTGAGTATTTT.

This clone was seen a handful of times. CDR3 sequence reads: CASSEDLPGGPKETQYF. As DNA, the CDR3 is TGTGCCAGCAGTGAAGATTTGCCGGGGGGGCCGAAGGAGACCCAGTACTTC. This chain joins TRBV2 and TRBJ2-5; 8 bases match TRBD2. This CDR3 region has 17 residues. Germline CDR1 and CDR2: SNHLY and FYNNEI. V shed 1 base, J shed 5 bases, and the junction held 12 bases outside the gene matches.

The chain employs TRBV10-1 and TRBJ1-2; D perhaps matches TRBD1 (6 bases). V dropped 2 bases and J dropped 6 bases, with 13 bases sitting between them. From germline, CDR1 is WNHNN and CDR2 SYGVQD (reference sequence). This CDR3 spans 14 amino acids. The CDR3 sequence: CASSEDQQGHGYTF. CDR3 nucleotides: TGCGCCAGCAGTGAGGATCAACAGGGCCATGGCTACACCTTC.

The chain combines TRBV5-1 with TRBJ1-1; D is unresolved. The CDR3 totals 17 residues. The V and J ends lost 4 bases and 6 bases respectively, with 25 bases between them. CDR1 is SGHRS, CDR2 YFSETQ, per germline. Here the CDR3 DNA reads TGCGCCAGCAGCCCGCTCGCGGGCGCGGGGAAGGAGGCTGAAGCTTTCTTT. Its protein is CASSPLAGAGKEAEAFF.

The chain couples TRBV5-1 to TRBJ1-1; 8 bases line up with TRBD1. The germline V gene has CDR1 SGHRS and CDR2 YFSETQ. J was trimmed by 4 bases and V by 4 bases; bases with no gene match: 3. This CDR3 has 13 residues. CDR3 residues: CASSVQGATEAFF. Here the CDR3 DNA reads TGCGCCAGCAGCGTGCAGGGGGCCACTGAAGCTTTCTTT.

This chain joins TRBV19 and TRBJ2-7; 7 bases align to TRBD2. Germline V gene data show CDR1 as LNHDA and CDR2 as SQIVND (reference sequence). Trimming took 9 bases from V and 3 from J; bases not matched to a gene: 8. The CDR3 extends over 13 amino acids. This CDR3 is CASSGRGIYEQYF. Written as DNA, the CDR3 is TGTGCCAGCTCAGGGCGGGGGATCTACGAGCAGTACTTC.

The chain carries TRBV19 and TRBJ1-1; D not certain. V lost 10 bases, J lost 1 base, and 13 bases lay in between. The CDR3 covers 13 residues. The germline V gene encodes CDR1 LNHDA and CDR2 SQIVND (reference sequence). This chain's CDR3 is CAIREEANTEAFF. The CDR3 DNA sequence: TGTGCCATTAGAGAAGAGGCGAACACTGAAGCTTTCTTT.

This clone was seen once. CDR3 sequence reads: CASSRDTYQPQHF. For the CDR3, the DNA is TGCGCCAGCAGCCGGGACACATATCAGCCCCAGCATTTT. The rearrangement uses TRBV10-2 and TRBJ1-5; tentative D call: TRBD1 (6 bases). Trimming pared 6 bases from V and 5 bases from J, leaving 11 bases between. Germline V gene sequence: CDR1 WSHSY, CDR2 SAAADI. CDR3 length: 13 residues.

The J gene is TRBJ2-7, the V gene TRBV10-1, with D tentatively TRBD2 (5 bases). The germline V and J ends were trimmed by 3 bases and 6 bases, with 12 bases remaining between them. The CDR3 consists of 13 residues. The germline gives CDR1 WNHNN, CDR2 SYGVQD (reference sequence). CDR3 coding DNA: TGCGCCAGCAGTGAATCGGGGTCGGCCGAGCAGTACTTC. Its translation: CASSESGSAEQYF.